Presented here are 24 T cell receptor beta chains from one specimen sequenced in a study of T cell responses to AZD1222 COVID-19 vaccine. The assay was immunoSEQ multiplex PCR, and TCRdb's table has in-frame clones only and misses some. Here the sample spans some 150,000 clones, about 90% being singletons. Sequenced material: peripheral blood, taken 28 days after the second AZD1222 dose. Receptor source: an adult who received the AZD1222 COVID-19 vaccine.

The chain is built from TRBV27 and TRBJ1-5; D possibly corresponds to TRBD1 (5 bases). The germline gives CDR1 MNHEY, CDR2 SMNVEV (reference sequence). Trimming took off 5 bases at V and 4 bases at J, with 18 bases between the two ends. CDR3 size: 16 residues. Written as DNA, the CDR3 is TGTGCCAGCAGTCGCTCTAGGACACCCTTGAATCAGCCCCAGCATTTT. It is translated as CASSRSRTPLNQPQHF.

The chain recombines TRBV3-1 (or the pseudogene TRBV3-2) with TRBJ2-1; 7 positions match TRBD2. The germline gives CDR1 LGHDT, CDR2 YNNKEL (reference sequence). The V gene end was trimmed by 4 bases and the J gene end by 6 bases; junction bases not matched to a gene: 9. CDR3 length equals 15 residues. The CDR3 spells CASSPGLGRGNEQFF. CDR3 coding DNA: TGTGCCAGCAGCCCCGGTTTGGGGAGGGGCAATGAGCAGTTCTTC.

The chain uses TRBV28 and TRBJ1-4, with D possibly being TRBD1 (6 bases). Germline V lookup: CDR1 MDHEN, CDR2 SYDVKM. Trimming took 8 bases from V and 2 from J, leaving 9 bases between them. The CDR3 spans 13 residues. The CDR3 loop reads CASARGTNEKLFF. For the CDR3, the DNA is TGTGCCAGCGCGAGGGGGACTAATGAAAAACTGTTTTTT.

This chain links TRBV28 with TRBJ2-3, with D perhaps matching TRBD2 (5 bases). CDR1 and CDR2 (germline): MDHEN, SYDVKM. The CDR3 spans 13 residues. V shed 8 bases and J shed 4 bases, with 13 bases lying between them. The CDR3 reads CASAASLPDTQYF. The CDR3 DNA reads TGTGCCAGCGCGGCTAGCCTACCAGATACGCAGTATTTT.

V usage is TRBV24-1 and J usage is TRBJ2-1; 9 bases are a match to TRBD2. The CDR3 has 16 amino acids. The J segment lost 4 bases and the V segment lost 4 bases, leaving 7 bases of the junction unmatched. In germline, CDR1 is KGHDR, CDR2 SFDVKD. DNA for the CDR3: TGTGCCACCAGTGACCCCTTGACTAGCGGATACAATGAGCAGTTCTTC. Protein: CATSDPLTSGYNEQFF.

Concerning this clone itself: This CDR3 is also generated by other DNA sequences in the sample. The chain joins TRBV20-1 to TRBJ1-2, with D perhaps TRBD1 (6 bases). CDR3 length: 11 amino acids. Germline V gives CDR1 DFQATT, CDR2 SNEGSKA (reference sequence). V shed 5 bases and J shed 8 bases, with 12 bases lying between them. CDR3 region: CSAPQGRGYTF. In DNA form, the CDR3 reads TGCAGTGCTCCACAGGGTCGGGGCTACACCTTC.

This clone has just one count. The V gene is TRBV7-8, the J gene TRBJ1-2, with 9 bases matching TRBD1. Germline assignment: CDR1 SGHVS and CDR2 FQNEAQ. With V trimmed by 5 bases and J by 3 bases, 13 bases remained unmatched. CDR3 length: 17 residues. The CDR3 DNA is TGTGCCAGCAGCCGTACTACAGGGGGCGCTTCACACTATGGCTACACCTTC. This sequence encodes CASSRTTGGASHYGYTF. Looking up the rest from reference TRBV7-8 and TRBJ1-2 gives the full variable domain: GAGVSQSPRYKVAKRGQDVALRCDPISGHVSLFWYQQALGQGPEFLTYFQNEAQLDKSGLPSDRFFAERPEGSVSTLKIQRTQQEDSAVYLCASSRTTGGASHYGYTFGSGTRLTVV.

The rearrangement uses TRBV30 and TRBJ1-5, with 12 nucleotides matching TRBD1. This CDR3 has 15 residues. V was clipped by 7 bases and J by 7 bases; unmatched bases: 11. In germline, CDR1 is GTSNPN, CDR2 SVGIG (reference sequence). This chain's CDR3 is CASTSGTGGSQPQHF. For the CDR3, the DNA is TGTGCCTCCACCTCCGGGACAGGGGGCAGCCAGCCCCAGCATTTT.

The rearrangement uses TRBV10-3 and TRBJ1-1; 9 positions match TRBD1. CDR3 size: 12 residues. The V gene end was trimmed by 5 bases and the J gene end by 7 bases; junction bases not matched to a gene: 2. Germline V gene data show CDR1 as ENHRY and CDR2 as SYGVKD. The CDR3 DNA is TGTGCCATCAGTACAGGGGGCGGTGAAGCTTTCTTT. Translating gives CAISTGGGEAFF.

The CDR3 protein is CASSYSIHDLAGAYEQYF. The CDR3, as DNA: TGTGCCAGCAGTTACTCGATCCATGACCTAGCGGGAGCCTACGAGCAGTACTTC. The rearrangement joins TRBV6-2 or TRBV6-3 to TRBJ2-7; 10 bases are a match to TRBD2. Germline lookup yields CDR1 MNHEY and CDR2 SVGEGT. This CDR3 has 18 amino acids. V shed 0 bases, J shed 2 bases, and the junction held 10 bases outside the gene matches.

The chain joins TRBV28 to TRBJ1-5, with no clear D. Trimming removed 1 base at V and 2 bases at J, with 18 bases between. Germline lookup yields CDR1 MDHEN and CDR2 SYDVKM. The CDR3 consists of 18 residues. The CDR3, as DNA: TGTGCCAGCAGTTTATTCCCCCAGGTGGGCAGTCGCAATCAGCCCCAGCATTTT. It codes for CASSLFPQVGSRNQPQHF.

This clone was seen a few times. This rearrangement joins TRBV15 to TRBJ2-3, with 7 positions matching TRBD2. Germline lookup yields CDR1 LNHNV and CDR2 YYDKDF (reference sequence). The CDR3 runs 16 residues. J lost 0 bases, V lost 5 bases, and 8 bases had no gene match. DNA of the CDR3: TGTGCCACCAGCTCCAGGACTAGGCCCAGCACAGATACGCAGTATTTT. Amino acids: CATSSRTRPSTDTQYF.

As DNA, the CDR3 is TGTGCCAGCAGTGAGACAGGGGGCATGTTTGACACTGAAGCTTTCTTT. Protein sequence: CASSETGGMFDTEAFF. This chain links TRBV6-2 or TRBV6-3 with TRBJ1-1; TRBD1 aligns across 10 bases. The germline V gene encodes CDR1 MNHEY and CDR2 SVGEGT. With 5 bases clipped from V and 3 bases from J, the junction kept 9 bases outside the gene matches. This CDR3 contains 16 residues.

The chain recombines TRBV7-2 with TRBJ2-7, with D possibly being TRBD1 (6 bases). CDR1 and CDR2 from the germline V gene are SGHTA and FQGNSA. This CDR3 is built from 14 residues. V gave up 2 bases and J gave up 0 bases, with 8 bases separating them. The CDR3 protein is CASSLTGSSYEQYF. CDR3 nucleotides: TGTGCCAGCAGCTTAACAGGGAGCTCCTACGAGCAGTACTTC. The full variable domain, completed using reference TRBV7-2 and TRBJ2-7, is GAGVSQSPSNKVTEKGKDVELRCDPISGHTALYWYRQSLGQGLEFLIYFQGNSAPDKSGLPSDRFSAERTGGSVSTLTIQRTQQEDSAVYLCASSLTGSSYEQYFGPGTRLTVT.

V gene TRBV27 combines with J gene TRBJ2-6; TRBD1 matches 8 bases. The CDR3 contains 18 residues. CDR1 MNHEY and CDR2 SMNVEV come from the germline V gene (reference sequence). V was pared by 2 bases and J by 0 bases, with 6 bases of the junction left unmatched. For the CDR3, the DNA is TGTGCCAGCAGTTTAAAGGGACAGGTGTTCTCTGGGGCCAACGTCCTGACTTTC. Its protein product is CASSLKGQVFSGANVLTF.

The gene calls are TRBV5-5 and TRBJ2-7, with a weak D call TRBD2 (7 bases). The CDR3 consists of 15 residues. V was clipped by 3 bases and J by 0 bases, with 13 bases between them. Germline values: CDR1 SGHKS, CDR2 YYEKEE (reference sequence). CDR3 in DNA: TGTGCCAGCAGCTGGGGAGGGGGGTCCTCCTACGAGCAGTACTTC. It yields the protein CASSWGGGSSYEQYF.

The genes are TRBV7-2 and TRBJ1-1; D is unresolved. CDR3 length: 14 amino acids. V gave up 1 base and J gave up 1 base, with 7 bases separating them. In germline, CDR1 is SGHTA, CDR2 FQGNSA. DNA for the CDR3: TGTGCCAGCAGCTTAGGTCAGGAGAACACTGAAGCTTTCTTT. It translates to CASSLGQENTEAFF.

The chain uses TRBV5-4 and TRBJ2-7; D remains unclear. Trimming left V 2 bases short and J 0 bases short, with 9 bases between. The CDR3 spans 14 residues. The germline gives CDR1 SGHNT, CDR2 YYREEE (reference sequence). In DNA form, the CDR3 reads TGTGCCAGCAGCTTTGAGGCAACCTCCTACGAGCAGTACTTC. It encodes CASSFEATSYEQYF.

This clone was observed a single time. V usage is TRBV18 and J usage is TRBJ1-1, with a tentative D call TRBD1 (5 bases). Germline CDR1 is KGHSH and CDR2 is LQKENI. With 2 bases removed from V and 0 bases from J, the gap between germline ends came to 7 bases. This CDR3 region has 14 residues. The CDR3 here is CASSPTGLNTEAFF. In nucleotides, the CDR3 is TGTGCCAGCTCACCAACAGGCCTGAACACTGAAGCTTTCTTT.

The CDR3 DNA is TGTGCCAGCAGCTTAGGATCCTCGGCTAGCGGGACTAGCACAGATACGCAGTATTTT. The encoded protein is CASSLGSSASGTSTDTQYF. The chain carries TRBV7-7 and TRBJ2-3, with TRBD2 matching over 9 bases. This CDR3 is built from 19 residues. Germline trimming cut 1 base from V and 0 bases from J; bases unmatched to any gene: 11. The germline gives CDR1 SSHAT, CDR2 FNYEAQ (reference sequence).

V is TRBV12-3 or TRBV12-4 and J is TRBJ2-7; 9 nucleotides align to TRBD1. The CDR3 extends over 13 amino acids. V lost 9 bases to trimming and J lost 3 bases; unmatched junction nucleotides: 6. CDR3 amino acids: CASSRQGVYEQYF. Written as DNA, the CDR3 is TGTGCCAGTTCCCGACAGGGGGTCTACGAGCAGTACTTC.

This sequence joins TRBV6-5 and TRBJ1-1; D ambiguous. CDR3 length: 14 residues. Trimming shortened V by 10 bases and J by 3 bases, and 18 bases separated the two germline ends. Germline V gene sequence: CDR1 MNHEY, CDR2 SVGAGI. This chain's CDR3 is CAIQRGPVDTEAFF. Here the CDR3 DNA reads TGTGCCATCCAACGTGGACCCGTGGACACTGAAGCTTTCTTT.

The chain recombines TRBV6-5 with TRBJ2-1, with 13 bases lining up with TRBD2. The CDR3 extends over 14 amino acids. V was pared by 7 bases and J by 4 bases, with 1 base of the junction left unmatched. The germline gives CDR1 MNHEY, CDR2 SVGAGI. The CDR3 coding sequence is TGTGCCAGCAAACTAGCGGGGGGGTACAATGAGCAGTTCTTC. Translating it yields CASKLAGGYNEQFF.

A note on this clone: Sequence at one end of the junction differs from germline and may be a read error. CDR3 coding DNA: TGTGCCAGTACTATACAGGGGTCGTTCAATCAGCCCCAGCATTTT. Its protein product is CASTIQGSFNQPQHF. The chain carries TRBV19 and TRBJ1-5; 7 nucleotides line up with TRBD1. Per the germline V gene, CDR1 is LNHDA and CDR2 is SQIVND (reference sequence). The CDR3 consists of 15 residues.